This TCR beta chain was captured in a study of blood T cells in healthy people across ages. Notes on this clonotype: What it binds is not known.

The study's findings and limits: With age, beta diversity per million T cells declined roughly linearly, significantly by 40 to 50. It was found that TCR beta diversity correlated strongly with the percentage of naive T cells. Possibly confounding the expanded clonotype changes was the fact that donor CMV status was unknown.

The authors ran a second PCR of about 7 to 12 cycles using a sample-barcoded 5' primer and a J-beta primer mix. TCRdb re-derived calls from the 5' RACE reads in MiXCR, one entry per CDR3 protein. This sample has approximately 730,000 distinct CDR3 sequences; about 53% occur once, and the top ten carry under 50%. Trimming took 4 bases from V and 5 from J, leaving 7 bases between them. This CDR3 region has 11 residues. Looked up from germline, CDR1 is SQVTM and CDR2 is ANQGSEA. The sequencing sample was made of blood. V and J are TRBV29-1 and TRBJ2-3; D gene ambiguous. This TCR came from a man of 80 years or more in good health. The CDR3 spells CSVASVDTQYF. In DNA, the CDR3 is TGCAGCGTTGCTTCTGTAGATACGCAGTATTTT.